This T cell receptor beta chain was sequenced in a study of response to subunit inactivated influenza vaccine. Study-wide findings and caveats: It was suggested by the authors that few new T cells are recruited by each seasonal influenza vaccination.

The germline V and J ends were trimmed by 5 bases and 4 bases, with 17 bases remaining between them. Germline V lookup: CDR1 SGHAT, CDR2 FQNNGV. CDR3 size: 15 residues. This clonotype was observed at least ten times. Its antigen remains unknown. One entry per CDR3 protein results from TCRdb running MiXCR on the RT-PCR reads. Among under 200,000 distinct CDR3 sequences listed, approximately 11% were seen once. The receptor was isolated from a middle-aged man who received an inactivated influenza vaccine. This chain joins TRBV11-2 and TRBJ1-2, with D possibly being TRBD1 (5 bases). The sample in question was non-naive T cells sorted from PBMCs, obtained 40 to 50 days after vaccination. The CDR3 here is CASSPSHGAGYGYTF. CDR3 coding DNA: TGTGCCAGCAGCCCCTCCCACGGGGCGGGCTATGGCTACACCTTC.